Included here is one T cell receptor beta chain sequence, with context. Libraries were prepared by immunoSEQ multiplex PCR; TCRdb keeps only in-frame clonotypes and omits some of them. The sample records approximately 70,000 clones, approximately 80% being singletons. This entry is derived from a study of blood T cell repertoires in COVID-19. This CDR3 contains 14 residues. The germline V gene encodes CDR1 SGHRS and CDR2 YFSETQ. The ends were cut back, 0 bases at V and 5 bases at J, with 9 bases in the middle. This chain connects TRBV5-1 to TRBJ2-1; the D gene is possibly TRBD2 (6 bases). This clonotype was obtained from a man older than 75 with active or convalescent COVID-19. Sequenced sample: peripheral blood. The CDR3 loop is CASSLAWGDNEQFF. The CDR3, as DNA: TGCGCCAGCAGCTTGGCCTGGGGGGACAATGAGCAGTTCTTC. Full variable domain (missing parts from reference TRBV5-1 and TRBJ2-1): KAGVTQTPRYLIKTRGQQVTLSCSPISGHRSVSWYQQTPGQGLQFLFEYFSETQRNKGNFPGRFSGRQFSNSRSEMNVSTLELGDSALYLCASSLAWGDNEQFFGPGTRLTVL.